The 5 T cell receptor beta chains below come from one sample, sequenced in a study of vaccination and CD4 T cells after COVID-19. What these receptors recognize is not known. The Oncomine TCR Beta short-read assay was applied to DNA of cultured CD4+ T cells. MiXCR, run by TCRdb on the PCR reads, gives a single entry per CDR3 protein. In the table there are roughly 7,000 distinct CDR3 sequences, roughly 46% of which are singletons. Treatment of the sample: roughly 10-day PBMC culture with coronavirus spike peptide pools or control peptides (ViraFEST assay). It was before the COVID-19 pandemic (2011-2018) that the unexposed donor's CD4+ T cells were collected. Material for sequencing was CD4+ T cells from blood, cultured in vitro. All receptors derive from a human donor in good health.

The CDR3 nucleotides are TGTGCCAGCAGCCGCACAGGGGAAACAGGCTACACCTTC. Translating it yields CASSRTGETGYTF. J is TRBJ1-2 and V is TRBV7-2; 7 nucleotides match TRBD1. Germline CDR1 SGHTA, CDR2 FQGNSA. This CDR3 contains 13 residues. Trimming cost V 5 bases and J 8 bases; bases outside gene matches: 8.

The chain has TRBV30 and TRBJ1-2, with no clear D. Germline V gives CDR1 GTSNPN, CDR2 SVGIG (reference sequence). The CDR3 runs to 14 residues. V dropped 0 bases and J dropped 8 bases, with 16 bases sitting between them. In DNA, the CDR3 is TGTGCCTGGAGTGTACAACCAGGATACCTCGGCTACACCTTC. Encoded protein: CAWSVQPGYLGYTF.

The chain uses TRBV6-2 or TRBV6-3 and TRBJ2-1; D gene ambiguous. The CDR3 has 15 residues. Germline values: CDR1 MNHEY, CDR2 SVGEGT. Trimming cost V 0 bases and J 7 bases, with 13 bases left between them. The CDR3 bases are TGTGCCAGCAGTTACTCGAATCTCCTAACAAATGAGCAGTTCTTC. Its protein is CASSYSNLLTNEQFF.

This clonotype came up a few times. The genes are TRBV7-8 and TRBJ1-2; weak D call: TRBD1 (6 bases). The CDR3 sequence is 13 residues long. The V gene's germline CDR1 is SGHVS and CDR2 FQNEAQ. V shed 5 bases and J shed 4 bases, with 11 bases lying between them. The DNA for the CDR3 is TGTGCCAGCAGCCTAGGGGGGAGCTATGGCTACACCTTC. This translates into CASSLGGSYGYTF.

The CDR3 region has the DNA TGTGCCAGCAGCTTATTTAGTGCAGATACGCAGTATTTT. Its protein is CASSLFSADTQYF. V and J are TRBV7-6 and TRBJ2-3; D is unclear. Germline V CDR1 and CDR2: SGHVS, FNYEAQ. Trimming pared 2 bases from V and 4 bases from J, leaving 7 bases between. This CDR3 contains 13 residues.